This TCR beta chain originates from a study of T cells of healthy individuals. The germline V gene encodes CDR1 SQVTM and CDR2 ANQGSEA. CDR3 length: 14 residues. With V trimmed by 7 bases and J by 6 bases, 12 bases remained unmatched. This clonotype was detected many times. Via MiXCR, TCRdb re-called the 5' RACE reads, giving one row per CDR3 protein. The repertoire holds fewer than 90,000 distinct CDR3 sequences, with 5% as singletons. This sequence joins TRBV29-1 and TRBJ2-3; 8 bases match TRBD2. The receptor was isolated from a female donor in good health. The CDR3 protein is CSAPGGERADTQYF. In DNA, the CDR3 is TGCAGCGCCCCCGGGGGGGAGAGGGCGGATACGCAGTATTTT.